Below, 5 T cell receptor beta chains from the same sample are listed, as sequenced in a study of OX40 agonist ivuxolimab in advanced cancers. The data were produced by immunoSEQ multiplex PCR, yet TCRdb's version contains in-frame clones alone and is incomplete. The data show 20,000 to 25,000 clones, with around 85% seen just once and roughly 31% held by the top ten. The sequenced sample was CD4+ or CD8+ T cells sorted from blood, obtained in a trial of the OX40 agonist ivuxolimab. The receptors were gathered from an adult with an advanced solid tumor such as melanoma, head and neck, liver or kidney cancer.

The chain couples TRBV20-1 to TRBJ2-3, with unresolved D. The CDR3 runs 11 residues. V lost 5 bases and J lost 0, with 3 bases in between. Germline CDR1 and CDR2: DFQATT and SNEGSKA (reference sequence). CDR3 protein: CSAGSTDTQYF. The CDR3 nucleotides are TGCAGTGCTGGTAGCACAGATACGCAGTATTTT.

In the case of this clone: A much more abundant neighbour one base away suggests this may be a read error. The chain couples TRBV19 to TRBJ2-7; 8 nucleotides line up with TRBD2. From germline, CDR1 is LNHDA and CDR2 SQIVND (reference sequence). Unmatched junction bases numbered 13, after V lost 6 bases and J lost 0 bases. The CDR3 extends over 17 amino acids. DNA of the CDR3: TGTGCCAGTAGCCTCACGGAACTAGCGGTAACCTCCTACGAGCAGTACTTC. Translated: CASSLTELAVTSYEQYF.

The chain joins TRBV9 to TRBJ1-1; 7 bases are a match to TRBD1. Germline V gene data show CDR1 as SGDLS and CDR2 as YYNGEE. V lost 0 bases, J lost 3 bases, and 8 bases stayed unmatched. This CDR3 has 16 amino acids. The CDR3 region is CASSVDPRGGDTEAFF. For the CDR3, the DNA is TGTGCCAGCAGCGTAGACCCCAGGGGGGGGGACACTGAAGCTTTCTTT.

The chain carries TRBV29-1 and TRBJ2-7, with 9 bases fitting TRBD1. This CDR3 contains 13 residues. CDR1 SQVTM and CDR2 ANQGSEA come from the germline V gene. V was pared by 6 bases and J by 5 bases, with 8 bases of the junction left unmatched. CDR3: CSVDDRGLNEQYF. The CDR3 DNA sequence: TGCAGCGTCGACGACAGGGGGTTGAACGAGCAGTACTTC.

V and J are TRBV15 and TRBJ1-2; D is ambiguous. The germline V and J ends were trimmed by 2 bases and 6 bases, with 19 bases remaining between them. This CDR3 has 16 residues. Looked up from germline, CDR1 is LNHNV and CDR2 is YYDKDF (reference sequence). The CDR3: CATSRPRVTEENGYTF. Here the CDR3 DNA reads TGTGCCACCAGCAGACCTCGGGTCACAGAAGAAAATGGCTACACCTTC. The complete variable domain, with remaining parts taken from reference TRBV15 and TRBJ1-2, reads DAMVIQNPRYQVTQFGKPVTLSCSQTLNHNVMYWYQQKSSQAPKLLFHYYDKDFNNEADTPDNFQSRRPNTSFCFLDIRSPGLGDTAMYLCATSRPRVTEENGYTFGSGTRLTVV.